One and the same sample provided the 29 T cell receptor beta chains below, sequenced in a study of beta chain features in type 1 diabetes. As every portion of the isolated RNA was reverse transcribed, the sequencing read expressed TCRB transcripts. TCRdb's table, derived via immunoSEQ multiplex PCR, lists solely in-frame clones and lacks some. The sample shows 250,000 to 350,000 clones, approximately 14% of them seen only once. The sample comprised central memory CD4+ T cells from blood. The source is a man aged 25-45 years in good health.

This clone has a handful of counts. The chain employs TRBV9 and TRBJ2-2; a possible D gene is TRBD2 (6 bases). The CDR3 totals 16 residues. Trimming took 3 bases from V and 5 from J, leaving 17 bases between them. CDR1 is SGDLS, CDR2 YYNGEE, per germline. The CDR3, as DNA: TGTGCCAGCAGCGCCCCTGGCGGGGAGGTTACCGGGGAGCTGTTTTTT. This codes for CASSAPGGEVTGELFF.

The chain recombines TRBV11-2 with TRBJ1-2; 10 bases agree with TRBD1. Germline-derived CDR1 and CDR2 are SGHAT and FQNNGV. There are 17 residues in the CDR3. J lost 2 bases, V lost 0 bases, and 6 bases had no gene match. CDR3 amino acids: CASSLDRGTGENYGYTF. Here the CDR3 DNA reads TGTGCCAGCAGCTTAGATCGTGGGACAGGGGAGAACTATGGCTACACCTTC.

This clone was counted a few times. The chain joins TRBV29-1 to TRBJ2-7, with 12 bases lining up with TRBD2. Germline V gives CDR1 SQVTM, CDR2 ANQGSEA. With 6 bases clipped from V and 3 bases from J, the junction kept 9 bases outside the gene matches. CDR3 length: 15 residues. CDR3 sequence reads: CSVVLAGGLNYEQYF. The CDR3 DNA reads as TGCAGCGTGGTACTAGCGGGGGGCCTTAACTACGAGCAGTACTTC.

V is TRBV29-1 and J is TRBJ1-3; D ambiguous. The CDR3 has 13 amino acids. Per the germline V gene, CDR1 is SQVTM and CDR2 is ANQGSEA. V was pared by 1 base and J by 11 bases, with 15 bases between. CDR3 protein: CSVEAGGGQAIYF. The CDR3 coding sequence is TGCAGCGTTGAAGCAGGTGGAGGGCAAGCCATATATTTT.

To note about this clone: The sample holds other DNA sequences that translate to the same CDR3. In DNA, the CDR3 is TGCGCCAGCAGCTTGGAAGGTAATGAGCAGTTCTTC. It specifies CASSLEGNEQFF. This chain uses TRBV5-1 with TRBJ2-1, with D uncertain. CDR3 size: 12 residues. Germline V gene data show CDR1 as SGHRS and CDR2 as YFSETQ. The V end lost 0 bases, the J end lost 7 bases, and 5 bases lay between the germline ends.

In regard to this clone: The CDR3 does not close with the conserved phenylalanine or tryptophan, likely indicating a read error. The DNA is omitted, as the CDR3 cannot be located on it reliably, and the CDR3 follows TCRdb's listing. V and J are TRBV7-8 and TRBJ2-7; the table's D call, TRBD2, was not checked against the DNA. Counting both end residues, the CDR3 totals 16 amino acids. From germline, CDR1 is SGHVS and CDR2 FQNEAQ. CDR3 sequence: CASSSLRLAGDYEQCI.

The gene calls are TRBV30 and TRBJ2-5; 13 bases are shared with TRBD2. V lost 0 bases and J lost 6; bases outside the gene matches: 4. CDR3 length equals 15 residues. Looked up from germline, CDR1 is GTSNPN and CDR2 is SVGIG (reference sequence). The CDR3 here is CAWSVTSGRGQTQYF. CDR3 DNA sequence: TGTGCCTGGAGTGTAACTAGCGGGAGGGGGCAGACCCAGTACTTC. Looking up the rest from reference TRBV30 and TRBJ2-5 gives the full variable domain: SQTIHQWPATLVQPVGSPLSLECTVEGTSNPNLYWYRQAAGRGLQLLFYSVGIGQISSEVPQNLSASRPQDRQFILSSKKLLLSDSGFYLCAWSVTSGRGQTQYFGPGTRLLVL.

In this sample, this clone turned up a few times. V and J are TRBV11-1 and TRBJ1-1; a possible D gene is TRBD1 (5 bases). CDR3 size: 13 residues. The germline V gene encodes CDR1 SGHAT and CDR2 FQDESV (reference sequence). Between the trimmed V and J ends, which lost 4 bases and 5 bases, there was a span of 11 bases. The CDR3 region is CASSSGVRTEAFF. The CDR3 bases are TGTGCCAGCAGCTCGGGGGTCAGGACTGAAGCTTTCTTT.

Many counts were recorded for this clone. V usage is TRBV19 and J usage is TRBJ1-6; no clear D gene. There are 15 residues in the CDR3. V lost 1 base and J 6 bases, leaving 10 bases between the germline ends. Germline V gene lookup returns CDR1 LNHDA and CDR2 SQIVND (reference sequence). The CDR3 DNA reads as TGTGCCAGTAGTATAGGCGGCAGACCTAATTCACCCCTCCACTTT. Translated: CASSIGGRPNSPLHF.

The chain couples TRBV10-3 to TRBJ2-3, with a tentative D call TRBD2 (6 bases). The CDR3 totals 16 residues. Deletions cut 6 bases from V and 0 bases from J, with 16 bases between. CDR1 is ENHRY and CDR2 is SYGVKD in the germline V gene. CDR3 DNA: TGTGCCATCAGCGCGGGACTTTTTTCTAGCACAGATACGCAGTATTTT. This gives the protein CAISAGLFSSTDTQYF.

The chain employs TRBV19 and TRBJ2-2, with D possibly TRBD1 on 6 matching bases. This CDR3 is built from 14 residues. Trimming cost V 4 bases and J 0 bases, with 6 bases left between them. The germline V gene encodes CDR1 LNHDA and CDR2 SQIVND (reference sequence). DNA of the CDR3: TGTGCCAGTAGTACAGGGGCGAACACCGGGGAGCTGTTTTTT. The encoded protein is CASSTGANTGELFF.

The rearrangement joins TRBV14 to TRBJ1-1; 9 nucleotides align to TRBD1. Losses at the gene ends were 6 bases for V and 6 bases for J; bases not matched to a gene: 5. CDR3 length: 13 amino acids. Germline V gene sequence: CDR1 SGHDN, CDR2 FVKESK. The CDR3: CASRRQGGSEAFF. CDR3 coding DNA: TGTGCCAGCAGGAGACAGGGGGGTTCTGAAGCTTTCTTT.

The CDR3 DNA reads as TGTGCCAGTAGAGAACAGGGTAGGAACACTGAAGCTTTCTTT. Amino acid sequence: CASREQGRNTEAFF. This chain links TRBV19 with TRBJ1-1; weak D call: TRBD1 (6 bases). This CDR3 region has 14 residues. Trimming stripped 6 bases from V and 1 base from J, with 12 bases between. Germline V gene sequence: CDR1 LNHDA, CDR2 SQIVND (reference sequence). Based on the CDR3 plus reference TRBV19 and TRBJ1-1, the full variable domain is DGGITQSPKYLFRKEGQNVTLSCEQNLNHDAMYWYRQDPGQGLRLIYYSQIVNDFQKGDIAEGYSVSREKKESFPLTVTSAQKNPTAFYLCASREQGRNTEAFFGQGTRLTVV.

This clone was detected only a few times. The chain links TRBV11-3 to TRBJ2-1; D may be TRBD2 (5 bases). Germline values: CDR1 SGHNT, CDR2 YENEEA. This CDR3 is 15 amino acids long. V lost 5 bases to trimming and J lost 7 bases, with 18 bases between them. In DNA form, the CDR3 reads TGTGCCAGCAGCAAAACCCACGAGGGTAAAAATGAGCAGTTCTTC. Its translation: CASSKTHEGKNEQFF.

This clone was observed a handful of times. The genes are TRBV11-3 and TRBJ1-2, with D perhaps TRBD1 (5 bases). CDR1 and CDR2 from the germline V gene are SGHNT and YENEEA. V gave up 1 base and J gave up 8 bases, with 11 bases separating them. This CDR3 region has 13 residues. CDR3: CASSLVGPGGYTF. The CDR3 DNA reads TGTGCCAGCAGCTTAGTGGGGCCTGGAGGCTACACCTTC.

This clone was found a few times. The chain links TRBV7-2 to TRBJ2-1, with D possibly being TRBD2 (5 bases). The germline V and J ends were trimmed by 5 bases and 9 bases, with 23 bases remaining between them. Germline CDR1 SGHTA, CDR2 FQGNSA. The CDR3 covers 16 residues. The CDR3 bases are TGTGCCAGCAGCGGGAGCAGGTCAGGAAGGTTAGGTGAGCAGTTCTTC. Amino acids: CASSGSRSGRLGEQFF.

This clone came up a few times. The chain carries TRBV29-1 and TRBJ1-2, with D perhaps matching TRBD1 (5 bases). Germline V lookup: CDR1 SQVTM, CDR2 ANQGSEA. The germline V and J ends were trimmed by 6 bases and 4 bases, with 15 bases remaining between them. The CDR3 is 13 residues long. Written as DNA, the CDR3 is TGCAGCGTCTCGGGCAGGGATCGCTATGGCTACACCTTC. Protein product: CSVSGRDRYGYTF.

This sequence joins TRBV12-5 and TRBJ2-1; 7 bases are shared with TRBD2. This CDR3 contains 16 residues. Trimming at V came to 0 bases and at J to 7 bases, leaving 9 bases not matched to a gene. Germline CDR1 reads LGHNT; CDR2 reads FRNRAP. The CDR3 DNA reads as TGTGCTAGTGGTTTGGTTGGTCGGGAGGAGGGGAATGAGCAGTTCTTC. Protein sequence: CASGLVGREEGNEQFF.

This clone appeared a few times. The chain is built from TRBV28 and TRBJ2-3, with 8 bases that match TRBD2. Germline assignment: CDR1 MDHEN and CDR2 SYDVKM. The J segment lost 8 bases and the V segment lost 4 bases, leaving 14 bases of the junction unmatched. The CDR3 consists of 16 residues. This CDR3 is CASSSWAGGRSATQYF. The CDR3 nucleotides read TGTGCCAGCAGTTCCTGGGCTGGCGGGAGGTCGGCTACGCAGTATTTT.

There are a few counts of this clone. The gene calls are TRBV4-1 and TRBJ2-7, with TRBD2 identical over 8 bases. Unmatched junction bases numbered 2, after V lost 1 base and J lost 0 bases. Germline CDR1 MGHRA, CDR2 YSYEKL. This CDR3 is built from 15 residues. The CDR3 region has the DNA TGCGCCAGCAGCCAAGTGGCGGGGGGCTCCTACGAGCAGTACTTC. Its translation: CASSQVAGGSYEQYF.

A few counts support this clone. This chain joins TRBV25-1 and TRBJ2-1; 8 nucleotides align to TRBD2. The CDR3 is 16 amino acids. V was pared by 1 base and J by 6 bases, with 8 bases of the junction left unmatched. The germline V gene encodes CDR1 MGHDK and CDR2 SYGVNS. CDR3 sequence reads: CASSESSGGVRNEQFF. The CDR3 nucleotides read TGTGCCAGCAGTGAATCAAGCGGGGGAGTGCGCAATGAGCAGTTCTTC.

V and J are TRBV7-7 and TRBJ2-7; D may match TRBD1 or TRBD2 (6 bases each). Germline V CDR1 and CDR2: SSHAT, FNYEAQ (reference sequence). Trimming removed 3 bases from V and 13 bases from J, with 13 bases in between. The CDR3 length is 11 residues. DNA of the CDR3: TGTGCCAGCAGCTTGGGGGGACACGATTACGTC. As protein: CASSLGGHDYV.

In this sample, this clone turned up a few times. The rearrangement uses TRBV29-1 and TRBJ1-3; D ambiguous. There are 14 residues in the CDR3. Germline V lookup: CDR1 SQVTM, CDR2 ANQGSEA. Trimming pared 3 bases from V and 0 bases from J, leaving 9 bases between. CDR3 protein: CSVDPQDSGNTIYF. The DNA of the CDR3 is TGCAGCGTTGATCCCCAGGACTCTGGAAACACCATATATTTT.

The genes are TRBV30 and TRBJ2-5; 11 bases align to TRBD1. From germline, CDR1 is GTSNPN and CDR2 SVGIG (reference sequence). This CDR3 contains 14 residues. Germline trimming cut 5 bases from V and 5 bases from J; bases unmatched to any gene: 7. In DNA form, the CDR3 reads TGTGCCTGGTCCGGGACAGGGGGGAAGGAGACCCAGTACTTC. Translated, it gives CAWSGTGGKETQYF.

This sequence joins TRBV27 and TRBJ2-3; D is undetermined. CDR3 size: 15 residues. CDR1 is MNHEY, CDR2 SMNVEV, per germline (reference sequence). The V and J ends lost 8 bases and 0 bases respectively, with 15 bases between them. CDR3 in DNA: TGTGCCAGCGGCGGAAGGGCGAGGAGCACAGATACGCAGTATTTT. As protein: CASGGRARSTDTQYF.

This clone came up many times. V gene TRBV5-1 combines with J gene TRBJ2-4; 9 bases line up with TRBD1. The CDR3 spans 15 residues. Unmatched junction bases numbered 2, after V lost 0 bases and J lost 4 bases. Germline loops: CDR1 SGHRS, CDR2 YFSETQ. Here the CDR3 DNA reads TGCGCCAGCAGCTTGGCCGGACAGGGGAAAAACATTCAGTACTTC. Encoded protein: CASSLAGQGKNIQYF.

V is TRBV27 and J is TRBJ2-3; no firm D call. CDR3 length: 15 residues. Germline CDR1 MNHEY, CDR2 SMNVEV (reference sequence). Trimming took off 3 bases at V and 1 base at J, with 11 bases between the two ends. CDR3 coding DNA: TGTGCCAGCAGTTTTACTCGCGGACGCACAGATACGCAGTATTTT. It codes for CASSFTRGRTDTQYF.

This chain joins TRBV7-9 and TRBJ2-1, with D perhaps given as TRBD1 or TRBD2 (5 bases each). The CDR3 length is 14 residues. Between the trimmed V and J ends, which lost 4 bases and 6 bases, there was a span of 13 bases. Germline-derived CDR1 and CDR2 are SEHNR and FQNEAQ (reference sequence). In DNA, the CDR3 is TGTGCCAGCAGCTATGGGACCCCTTCCAATGAGCAGTTCTTC. Protein: CASSYGTPSNEQFF.

This clone was observed a handful of times. The chain recombines TRBV10-3 with TRBJ2-1; 9 bases fit TRBD1. Germline V gives CDR1 ENHRY, CDR2 SYGVKD. V gave up 3 bases and J gave up 8 bases; unmatched junction bases: 8. This CDR3 region has 15 residues. The CDR3 nucleotides are TGTGCCATCAGTGACGGGACAGGGTATGGCGATGAGCAGTTCTTC. Translated: CAISDGTGYGDEQFF.